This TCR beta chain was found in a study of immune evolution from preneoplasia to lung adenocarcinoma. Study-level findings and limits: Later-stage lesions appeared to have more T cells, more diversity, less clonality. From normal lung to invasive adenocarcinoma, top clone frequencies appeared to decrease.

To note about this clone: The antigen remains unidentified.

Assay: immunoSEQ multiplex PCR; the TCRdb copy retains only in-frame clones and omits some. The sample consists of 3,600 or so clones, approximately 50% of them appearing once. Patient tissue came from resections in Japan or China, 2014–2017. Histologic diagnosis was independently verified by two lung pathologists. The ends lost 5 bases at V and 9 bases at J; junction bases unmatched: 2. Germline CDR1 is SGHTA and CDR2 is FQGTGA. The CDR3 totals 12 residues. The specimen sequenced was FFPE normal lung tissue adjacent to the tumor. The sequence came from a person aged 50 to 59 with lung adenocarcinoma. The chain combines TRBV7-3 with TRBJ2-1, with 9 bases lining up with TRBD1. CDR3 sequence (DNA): TGTGCCAGCAGCAAACAGGGGGCTGAGCAGTTCTTC. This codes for CASSKQGAEQFF.